This TCR beta chain was profiled in a study of blood T cell repertoires in COVID-19. Study-wide context: Specimens from acute and convalescent COVID-19 originated in the United States, Italy and Spain. Nucleic acid was either cDNA or gDNA, and it came from T cells, B-cell-depleted T cells, or PBMCs.

TCRdb's copy holds only in-frame clones and misses some; the assay was immunoSEQ multiplex PCR. The table records about 190,000 clones, more than 70% of them present only once. V was shortened by 6 bases and J by 3 bases, with 18 bases between the two germline ends. Germline V gene sequence: CDR1 MNHEY, CDR2 SMNVEV (reference sequence). The CDR3 sequence is 15 residues long. The chain has TRBV27 and TRBJ2-7; perhaps TRBD2 as D (6 bases). The source is a man aged 35 to 55 with acute COVID-19. The sequencing input was PBMCs or T cells enriched from blood (not recorded which). In nucleotides, the CDR3 is TGTGCCAGCAGCCCAACTAGCACGCCAATCTACGAGCAGTACTTC. It encodes CASSPTSTPIYEQYF.